The TCR beta chain described here comes from a study of T-cell reconstitution after alpha-beta-depleted transplantation in children. The TCRbeta library incorporated unique molecular identifiers. Each CDR3 protein gets one entry after TCRdb re-called the PCR reads with MiXCR. The sample has 65,000 to 85,000 distinct CDR3 sequences, approximately 11% seen once; the top ten hold around 13%. Study-level findings and limits: Surviving recipient cells, namely T cells and thymic progenitors, were the source of high day-60 TCRbeta diversity in some patients.

The CDR3 covers 13 residues. After removal of 1 base from V and 13 bases from J, the junction contained 7 bases not matched to a gene. Germline CDR1 and CDR2: LGHDT and YNNKEL (reference sequence). Notes on this clonotype: The antigen is not known.

The specimen comprised PBMCs, sampled before TCRalphabeta/CD19-depleted stem cell transplant. This sequence joins TRBV3-1 and TRBJ2-1, with 7 nucleotides matching TRBD2. The source is a boy younger than 18 with acute myeloid leukemia, due to receive a stem cell transplant. CDR3 sequence reads: CASSQGWDYSQFF. CDR3 in DNA: TGTGCCAGCAGCCAAGGGTGGGACTACTCCCAGTTCTTC.